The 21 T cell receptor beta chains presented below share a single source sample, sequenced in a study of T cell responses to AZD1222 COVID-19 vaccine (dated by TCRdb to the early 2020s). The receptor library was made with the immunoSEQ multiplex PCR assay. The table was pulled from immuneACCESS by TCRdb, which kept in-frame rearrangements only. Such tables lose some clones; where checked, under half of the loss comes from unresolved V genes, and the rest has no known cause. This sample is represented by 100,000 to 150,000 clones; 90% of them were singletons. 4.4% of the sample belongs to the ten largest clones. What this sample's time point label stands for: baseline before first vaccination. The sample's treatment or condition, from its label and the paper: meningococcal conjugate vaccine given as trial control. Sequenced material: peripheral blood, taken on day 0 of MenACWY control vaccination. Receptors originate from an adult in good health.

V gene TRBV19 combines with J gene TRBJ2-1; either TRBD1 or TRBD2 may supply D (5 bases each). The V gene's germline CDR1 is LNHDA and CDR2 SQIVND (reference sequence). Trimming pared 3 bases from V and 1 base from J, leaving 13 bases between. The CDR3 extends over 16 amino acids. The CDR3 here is CASSIIVGGSYNEQFF. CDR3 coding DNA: TGTGCCAGTAGTATTATCGTTGGGGGATCCTACAATGAGCAGTTCTTC.

The CDR3 reads CASSDSSGVNGYTF. CDR3 DNA: TGTGCCAGCAGTGACTCGTCGGGGGTGAATGGCTACACCTTC. The chain has TRBV6-4 and TRBJ1-2; D may be TRBD1 (5 bases). CDR3 size: 14 residues. Trimming left V 0 bases short and J 6 bases short, with 11 bases between. Germline CDR1 MRHNA, CDR2 SNTAGT.

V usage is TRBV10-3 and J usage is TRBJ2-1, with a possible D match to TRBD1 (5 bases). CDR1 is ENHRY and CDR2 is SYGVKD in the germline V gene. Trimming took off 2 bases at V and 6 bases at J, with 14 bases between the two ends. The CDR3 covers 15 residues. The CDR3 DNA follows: TGTGCCATCAGTGAGATTACAGGAATGGCCAATGAGCAGTTCTTC. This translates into CAISEITGMANEQFF.

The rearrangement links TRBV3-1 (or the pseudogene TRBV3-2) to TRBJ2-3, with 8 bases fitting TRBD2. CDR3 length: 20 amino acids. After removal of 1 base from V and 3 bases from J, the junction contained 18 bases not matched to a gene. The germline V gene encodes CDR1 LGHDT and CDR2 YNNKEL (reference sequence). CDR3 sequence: CASSQVLRGVASVGTDTQYF. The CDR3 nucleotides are TGTGCCAGCAGCCAAGTTCTGCGGGGGGTTGCCAGTGTTGGTACAGATACGCAGTATTTT.

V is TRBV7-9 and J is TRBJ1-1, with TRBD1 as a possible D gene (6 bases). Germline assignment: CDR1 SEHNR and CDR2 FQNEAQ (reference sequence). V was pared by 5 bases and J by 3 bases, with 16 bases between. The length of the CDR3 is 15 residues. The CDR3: CASSPRDNEYTEAFF. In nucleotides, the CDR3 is TGTGCCAGCAGCCCAAGGGACAACGAATACACTGAAGCTTTCTTT.

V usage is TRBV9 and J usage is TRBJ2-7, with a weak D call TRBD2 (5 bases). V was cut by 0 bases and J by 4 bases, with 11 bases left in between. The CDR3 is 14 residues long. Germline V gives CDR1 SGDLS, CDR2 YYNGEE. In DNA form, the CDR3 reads TGTGCCAGCAGCGTAGGTCTAGCTGGGTACGAGCAGTACTTC. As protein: CASSVGLAGYEQYF.

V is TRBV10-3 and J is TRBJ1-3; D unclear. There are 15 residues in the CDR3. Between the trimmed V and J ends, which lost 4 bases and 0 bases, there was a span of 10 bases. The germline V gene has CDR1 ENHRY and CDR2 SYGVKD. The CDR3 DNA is TGTGCCATCAGTGGAGTGCATCACTCTGGAAACACCATATATTTT. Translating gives CAISGVHHSGNTIYF.

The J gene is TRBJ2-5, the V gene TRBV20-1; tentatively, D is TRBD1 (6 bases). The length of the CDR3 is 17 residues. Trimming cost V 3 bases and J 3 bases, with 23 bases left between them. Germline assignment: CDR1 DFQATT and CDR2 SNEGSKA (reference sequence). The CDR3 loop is CSASPLTGWGRKETQYF. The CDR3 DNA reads TGCAGTGCTAGTCCCTTGACAGGCTGGGGGCGAAAAGAGACCCAGTACTTC.

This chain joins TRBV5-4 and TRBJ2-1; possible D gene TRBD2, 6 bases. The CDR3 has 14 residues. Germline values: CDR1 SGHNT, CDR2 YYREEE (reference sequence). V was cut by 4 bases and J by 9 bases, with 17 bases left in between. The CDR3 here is CASSLTTAGGEQFF. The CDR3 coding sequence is TGTGCCAGCAGCCTTACGACAGCCGGGGGTGAGCAGTTCTTC.

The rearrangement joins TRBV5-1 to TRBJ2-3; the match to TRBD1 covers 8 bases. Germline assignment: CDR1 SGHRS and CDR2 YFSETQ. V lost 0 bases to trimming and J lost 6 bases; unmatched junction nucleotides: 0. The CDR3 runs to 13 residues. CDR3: CASSLGDRDTQYF. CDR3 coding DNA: TGCGCCAGCAGCTTGGGGGACAGGGATACGCAGTATTTT.

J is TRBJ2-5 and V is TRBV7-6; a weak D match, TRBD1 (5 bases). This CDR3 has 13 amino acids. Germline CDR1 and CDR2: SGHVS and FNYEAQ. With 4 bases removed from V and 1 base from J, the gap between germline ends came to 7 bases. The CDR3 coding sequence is TGTGCCAGCAGCTCCAGGGTCCAAGAGACCCAGTACTTC. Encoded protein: CASSSRVQETQYF.

This CDR3 reads CSTKNPGLSAFF. In nucleotides, the CDR3 is TGCAGCACCAAGAACCCGGGACTCTCAGCTTTCTTT. The chain links TRBV29-1 to TRBJ1-1, with TRBD1 as a possible D gene (5 bases). From germline, CDR1 is SQVTM and CDR2 ANQGSEA. The CDR3 covers 12 residues. Trimming pared 8 bases from V and 10 bases from J, leaving 20 bases between.

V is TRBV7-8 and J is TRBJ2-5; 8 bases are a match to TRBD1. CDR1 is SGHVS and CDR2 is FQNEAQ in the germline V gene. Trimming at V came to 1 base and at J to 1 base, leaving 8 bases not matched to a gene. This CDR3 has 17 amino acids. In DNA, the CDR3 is TGTGCCAGCAGCTTAGAGGATACCGGGACAGGCCAAGAGACCCAGTACTTC. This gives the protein CASSLEDTGTGQETQYF.

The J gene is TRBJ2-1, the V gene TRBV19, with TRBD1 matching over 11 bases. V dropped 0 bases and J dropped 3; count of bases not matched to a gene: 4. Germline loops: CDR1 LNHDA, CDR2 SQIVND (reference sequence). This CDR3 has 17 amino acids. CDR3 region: CASSIESGTGGYNEQFF. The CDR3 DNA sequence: TGTGCCAGTAGTATAGAAAGCGGGACAGGGGGCTACAATGAGCAGTTCTTC.

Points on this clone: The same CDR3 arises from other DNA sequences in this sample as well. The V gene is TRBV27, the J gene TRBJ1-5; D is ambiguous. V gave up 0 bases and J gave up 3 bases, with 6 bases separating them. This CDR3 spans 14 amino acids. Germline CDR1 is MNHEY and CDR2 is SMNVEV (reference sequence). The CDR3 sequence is CASSLSGSNQPQHF. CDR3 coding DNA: TGTGCCAGCAGTTTATCTGGGTCCAATCAGCCCCAGCATTTT.

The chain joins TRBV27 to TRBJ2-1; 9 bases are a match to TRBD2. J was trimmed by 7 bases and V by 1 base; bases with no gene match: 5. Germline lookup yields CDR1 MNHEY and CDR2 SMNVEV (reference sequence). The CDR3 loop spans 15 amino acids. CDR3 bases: TGTGCCAGCAGTTTATTGGCTAGCGGGGTGAATGAGCAGTTCTTC. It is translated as CASSLLASGVNEQFF.

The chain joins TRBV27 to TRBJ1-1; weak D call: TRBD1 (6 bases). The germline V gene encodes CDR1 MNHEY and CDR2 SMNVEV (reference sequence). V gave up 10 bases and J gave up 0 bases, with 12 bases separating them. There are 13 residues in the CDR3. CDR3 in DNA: TGTGCCATCGGGACAACCATGAACACTGAAGCTTTCTTT. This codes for CAIGTTMNTEAFF.

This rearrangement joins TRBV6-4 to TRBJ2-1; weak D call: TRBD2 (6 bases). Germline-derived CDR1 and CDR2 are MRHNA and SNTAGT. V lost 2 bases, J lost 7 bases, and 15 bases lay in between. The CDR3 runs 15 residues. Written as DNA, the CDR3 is TGTGCCAGCAGTGACGGAAGAGACGGGAGTAATGAGCAGTTCTTC. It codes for CASSDGRDGSNEQFF.

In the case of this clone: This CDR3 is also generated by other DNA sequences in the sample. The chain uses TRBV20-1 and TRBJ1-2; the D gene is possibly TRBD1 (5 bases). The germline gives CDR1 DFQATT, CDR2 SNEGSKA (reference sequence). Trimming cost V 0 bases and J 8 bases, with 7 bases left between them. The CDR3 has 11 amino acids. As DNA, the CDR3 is TGCAGTGCTAGAGACAGGGTCGGCTACACCTTC. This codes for CSARDRVGYTF.

The CDR3 region is CASSMGRHLNTEAFF. CDR3 sequence (DNA): TGTGCCAGCAGCATGGGACGGCACCTGAACACTGAAGCTTTCTTT. The rearrangement links TRBV7-6 to TRBJ1-1; D is possibly TRBD1 (5 bases). The germline gives CDR1 SGHVS, CDR2 FNYEAQ. The CDR3 sequence is 15 residues long. V was clipped by 5 bases and J by 0 bases, with 13 bases between them.

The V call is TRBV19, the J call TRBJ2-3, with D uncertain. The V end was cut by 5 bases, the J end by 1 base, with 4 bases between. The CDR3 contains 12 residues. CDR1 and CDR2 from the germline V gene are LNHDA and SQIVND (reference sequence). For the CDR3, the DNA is TGTGCCAGTAGTCCCGGCACAGATACGCAGTATTTT. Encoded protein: CASSPGTDTQYF.